Given below is one TCR beta chain in context. V was pared by 4 bases and J by 2 bases, with 16 bases between. The CDR3 totals 16 residues. Per the germline V gene, CDR1 is SGHDN and CDR2 is FVKESK. It was with a sample-barcoded 5' primer and a J-beta primer mix that a second PCR of about 6 to 12 cycles was run. MiXCR was run by TCRdb on the 5' RACE reads, yielding one entry per CDR3 protein. The sample has around 1.7 million distinct CDR3 sequences; about 30% are singletons. This sample stems from a study of blood T cells in healthy people across ages. The specimen sequenced was blood. This TCR was recovered from a woman in her 30s in good health. J is TRBJ2-3 and V is TRBV14; D possibly corresponds to TRBD2 (5 bases). Here the CDR3 reads CASSPYSAALTDTQYF. The CDR3 DNA reads TGTGCCAGCAGCCCGTATTCAGCGGCGCTCACAGATACGCAGTATTTT.